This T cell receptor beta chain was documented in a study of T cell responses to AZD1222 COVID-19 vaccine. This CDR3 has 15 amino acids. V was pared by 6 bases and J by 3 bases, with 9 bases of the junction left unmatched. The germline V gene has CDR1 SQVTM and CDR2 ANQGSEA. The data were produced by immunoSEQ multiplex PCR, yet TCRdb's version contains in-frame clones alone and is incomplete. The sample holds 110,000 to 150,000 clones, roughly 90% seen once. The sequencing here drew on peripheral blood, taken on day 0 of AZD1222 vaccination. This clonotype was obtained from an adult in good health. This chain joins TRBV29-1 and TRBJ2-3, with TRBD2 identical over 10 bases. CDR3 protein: CSVRDSGRPTDTQYF. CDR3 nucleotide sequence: TGCAGCGTCAGAGATAGCGGGAGGCCTACAGATACGCAGTATTTT.